This section outlines one T cell receptor (beta chain) sequence together with its context. V lost 5 bases and J lost 1; bases outside the gene matches: 11. Per the germline V gene, CDR1 is SGHTA and CDR2 is FQGNSA. The CDR3 runs to 16 residues. Primers for the PCR totalled 60 Vbeta and 13 Jbeta. Some clones are missing from TCRdb's copy, which holds only in-frame ones; the method was immunoSEQ multiplex PCR. The sample records 140,000 to 150,000 clones, about 79% being singletons. The source of the sample is a study of cytomegalovirus exposure and HLA in healthy donors. The rearrangement uses TRBV7-2 and TRBJ2-7, with 7 nucleotides matching TRBD2. Input material: PBMCs. This sequence originates from a woman aged 30 to 39 in good health and CMV-seronegative. In nucleotides, the CDR3 is TGTGCCAGCAGCCTAATCCTTGGCGGGGGTTCCTACGAGCAGTACTTC. Translation: CASSLILGGGSYEQYF.